The present TCR beta chain was sequenced within a study of early T cells in non-severe SARS-CoV-2 infection. Turning to the study itself: Unsorted whole blood bulk RNA was sequenced, with unpaired chains.

Unique molecular identifiers were added to individual cDNA molecules. TCRdb redid the calling of the 5' RACE reads with MiXCR, one entry per CDR3 protein. The sample holds more than 50,000 distinct CDR3 sequences, 9% to 15% seen once. The study, taken as a whole, reports: Clonotype matching in VDJdb favored anti-spike CD8 responses and did not capture private and CD4 specificities.

This clonotype has just a few counts. The target antigen is unknown. Germline CDR1 and CDR2: PRHDT and FYEKMQ (reference sequence). The CDR3 is 16 amino acids. Trimming took 5 bases from V and 5 from J; bases not matched to a gene: 7. The receptor comes from an adult who was a healthcare worker with PCR-confirmed SARS-CoV-2 infection or an uninfected control (not recorded which). The V call is TRBV13, the J call TRBJ2-7, with TRBD2 matching over 15 bases. The sample consisted of whole blood, taken at baseline. CDR3 nucleotide sequence: TGTGCCAGCAGCGGACTAGCGGGAGGGCCATCCCACGAGCAGTACTTC. It translates to CASSGLAGGPSHEQYF.